A single sample gave rise to the 20 T cell receptor beta chains below, sequenced in a study of radiation and T cells in renal cell carcinoma. Indicated treatment: treatment-naive control, cytoreductive nephrectomy. The repertoire was sequenced with immunoSEQ multiplex PCR; TCRdb's copy has only in-frame clones and lacks some. The table records some 9,800 clones, approximately 64% of them present only once. The starting material was tumor tissue, obtained from a patient whose treatment was nephrectomy without radiotherapy. The receptors were sampled from a man aged 55 to 70 with renal cell carcinoma.

V is TRBV5-5 and J is TRBJ2-7; tentatively, D is TRBD1 (6 bases). CDR1 is SGHKS, CDR2 YYEKEE, per germline (reference sequence). CDR3 length: 14 amino acids. Trimming took off 0 bases at V and 5 bases at J, with 12 bases between the two ends. The CDR3 is CASSLELQGHEQYF. The CDR3 DNA reads as TGTGCCAGCAGCTTGGAGTTACAGGGCCACGAGCAGTACTTC.

The rearrangement uses TRBV6-1 and TRBJ1-1; D is possibly TRBD1 (6 bases). This CDR3 region has 15 residues. V gave up 4 bases and J gave up 1 base, with 13 bases separating them. Germline V gene data show CDR1 as MNHNS and CDR2 as SASEGT. CDR3 sequence: CASSGGTIKNTEAFF. The CDR3 region has the DNA TGTGCCAGCAGTGGGGGGACAATAAAGAACACTGAAGCTTTCTTT.

The chain combines TRBV30 with TRBJ1-3, with TRBD1 matching over 12 bases. J was trimmed by 2 bases and V by 1 base; bases with no gene match: 9. The CDR3 spans 18 residues. The germline V gene encodes CDR1 GTSNPN and CDR2 SVGIG (reference sequence). The CDR3 DNA reads TGTGCCTGGAGTGGGGACAGGGGGCTATCGATCACTGGAAACACCATATATTTT. Amino acids: CAWSGDRGLSITGNTIYF.

This clone has more than one count but fewer than ten. CDR3 protein: CASRVGQGTPLHF. CDR3 bases: TGTGCCAGCAGGGTAGGACAGGGAACACCCCTCCACTTT. V gene TRBV7-2 combines with J gene TRBJ1-6; 8 bases match TRBD1. The CDR3 spans 13 residues. Per the germline V gene, CDR1 is SGHTA and CDR2 is FQGNSA. The trim removed 6 bases at V and 11 bases at J, leaving 6 bases unmatched.

The CDR3 nucleotides read TGTGCCAGTAGTGTCAGCGTTCAGGGAAACAATGAGCAGTTCTTC. It specifies CASSVSVQGNNEQFF. The gene calls are TRBV19 and TRBJ2-1; D might be TRBD1 (5 bases). Germline V gives CDR1 LNHDA, CDR2 SQIVND (reference sequence). Trimming removed 5 bases from V and 5 bases from J, with 16 bases in between. The CDR3 totals 15 residues.

The chain uses TRBV6-1 and TRBJ2-6; the match to TRBD1 covers 9 bases. The CDR3 is 15 amino acids. The ends lost 6 bases at V and 2 bases at J; junction bases unmatched: 2. Per the germline V gene, CDR1 is MNHNS and CDR2 is SASEGT. In nucleotides, the CDR3 is TGTGCCAGCAGCTACAGGGGGCCTGGGGCCAACGTCCTGACTTTC. This encodes CASSYRGPGANVLTF.

The CDR3 bases are TGCAGCGTTGAAGATCCCACCAACCGCTACACCTTC. This gives the protein CSVEDPTNRYTF. The genes are TRBV29-1 and TRBJ1-2; D remains unclear. The V end lost 0 bases, the J end lost 9 bases, and 11 bases lay between the germline ends. Germline V gives CDR1 SQVTM, CDR2 ANQGSEA. The CDR3 contains 12 residues.

V and J are TRBV5-4 and TRBJ2-2; 13 bases fit TRBD2. After removal of 4 bases from V and 7 bases from J, the junction contained 7 bases not matched to a gene. Germline V gene sequence: CDR1 SGHNT, CDR2 YYREEE (reference sequence). The length of the CDR3 is 16 residues. The CDR3 here is CASSPGTSGIGGELFF. CDR3 bases: TGTGCCAGCAGCCCCGGGACTAGCGGGATAGGCGGGGAGCTGTTTTTT.

This clone has just one count. The V gene is TRBV13, the J gene TRBJ2-7; the match to TRBD2 covers 7 bases. V lost 0 bases to trimming and J lost 1 base; unmatched junction nucleotides: 9. The CDR3 consists of 17 residues. The germline gives CDR1 PRHDT, CDR2 FYEKMQ (reference sequence). The CDR3 reads CASSLGPVASGSYEQYF. CDR3 DNA: TGTGCCAGCAGCTTAGGCCCTGTGGCTAGCGGATCCTACGAGCAGTACTTC.

This clone has just a few counts. This sequence joins TRBV27 and TRBJ1-5; D is uncertain. V was cut by 2 bases and J by 5 bases, with 7 bases left in between. Germline V gene data show CDR1 as MNHEY and CDR2 as SMNVEV (reference sequence). CDR3 length equals 13 residues. The CDR3 sequence is CASSLMRDQPQHF. CDR3 coding DNA: TGTGCCAGCAGTTTAATGAGGGATCAGCCCCAGCATTTT.

The chain joins TRBV7-9 to TRBJ2-2; 10 bases agree with TRBD1. V lost 1 base to trimming and J lost 3 bases; unmatched junction nucleotides: 2. Per the germline V gene, CDR1 is SEHNR and CDR2 is FQNEAQ (reference sequence). The CDR3 spans 16 residues. CDR3 DNA: TGTGCCAGCAGCTTAGTTGGGACAGGGGACACCGGGGAGCTGTTTTTT. Its translation: CASSLVGTGDTGELFF.

The chain couples TRBV27 to TRBJ2-7, with D uncertain. CDR1 is MNHEY, CDR2 SMNVEV, per germline (reference sequence). The ends were cut back, 2 bases at V and 9 bases at J, with 14 bases in the middle. The CDR3 runs 13 residues. The CDR3 loop is CASSLKGRSGQYF. CDR3 nucleotides: TGTGCCAGCAGTTTAAAAGGGCGATCGGGGCAGTACTTC.

The chain links TRBV7-6 to TRBJ2-1, with 11 positions matching TRBD2. The CDR3 contains 14 residues. The V gene's germline CDR1 is SGHVS and CDR2 FNYEAQ. The V and J ends lost 4 bases and 5 bases, in that order; junction bases with no gene match: 1. The CDR3 here is CASSWTSGHNEQFF. CDR3 sequence (DNA): TGTGCCAGCAGCTGGACTAGCGGGCACAATGAGCAGTTCTTC.

This sequence joins TRBV18 and TRBJ2-5; perhaps TRBD2 as D (6 bases). There are 12 residues in the CDR3. Between the trimmed V and J ends, which lost 3 bases and 8 bases, there was a span of 10 bases. The germline CDR1 and CDR2 sequences are KGHSH and LQKENI. The CDR3 bases are TGTGCCAGCTCACCGGCCGGGGGAACCCAGTACTTC. This translates into CASSPAGGTQYF.

The V gene is TRBV5-6, the J gene TRBJ2-7; no definite D call. Germline CDR1 is SGHDT and CDR2 is YYEEEE. This CDR3 spans 12 amino acids. Trimming pared 1 base from V and 1 base from J, leaving 3 bases between. Written as DNA, the CDR3 is TGTGCCAGCAGCTTGAGTTCCTACGAGCAGTACTTC. Its translation is CASSLSSYEQYF.

This chain uses TRBV5-1 with TRBJ2-1; 11 bases match TRBD2. The CDR3 consists of 16 residues. Germline V gives CDR1 SGHRS, CDR2 YFSETQ. The ends lost 4 bases at V and 7 bases at J; junction bases unmatched: 10. This CDR3 is CASSRATSGSGNEQFF. In DNA, the CDR3 is TGCGCCAGCAGCCGAGCAACTAGCGGGAGTGGAAATGAGCAGTTCTTC.

This clone was observed a few times. This chain uses TRBV5-1 with TRBJ2-3; 11 bases agree with TRBD2. The ends lost 3 bases at V and 4 bases at J; junction bases unmatched: 4. This CDR3 has 15 residues. Germline V gene lookup returns CDR1 SGHRS and CDR2 YFSETQ. The CDR3: CASSSQGLAADTQYF. CDR3 sequence (DNA): TGCGCCAGCAGCTCACAGGGACTAGCGGCAGATACGCAGTATTTT.

V usage is TRBV12-5 and J usage is TRBJ1-2, with 9 bases that match TRBD1. The V segment lost 1 base and the J segment 7 bases; nucleotides outside the gene matches: 4. The V gene's germline CDR1 is LGHNT and CDR2 FRNRAP. This CDR3 spans 14 amino acids. CDR3 amino acids: CASGLEGQGVGYTF. The CDR3, as DNA: TGTGCTAGTGGTTTGGAGGGACAGGGAGTTGGCTACACCTTC.

Within the sample, this clone is medium-sized. The chain employs TRBV19 and TRBJ1-1, with 7 positions matching TRBD1. CDR3 length: 12 residues. J gave up 10 bases and V 3 bases, and 5 bases lay outside the gene matches. In germline, CDR1 is LNHDA, CDR2 SQIVND (reference sequence). The CDR3: CASSILTGRAFF. The CDR3 DNA follows: TGTGCCAGTAGTATCCTGACAGGGAGAGCTTTCTTT. Full variable domain (outside the CDR3, taken from reference TRBV19 and TRBJ1-1): DGGITQSPKYLFRKEGQNVTLSCEQNLNHDAMYWYRQDPGQGLRLIYYSQIVNDFQKGDIAEGYSVSREKKESFPLTVTSAQKNPTAFYLCASSILTGRAFFGQGTRLTVV.

V and J are TRBV28 and TRBJ2-1, with 11 bases identical to TRBD2. V trimming: 3 bases; J trimming: 7 bases; junction bases outside the gene matches: 2. The CDR3 consists of 14 residues. Germline V gene lookup returns CDR1 MDHEN and CDR2 SYDVKM. The CDR3 DNA reads TGTGCCAGCAGTTTGACTAGCGGGATTAATGAGCAGTTCTTC. This gives the protein CASSLTSGINEQFF.